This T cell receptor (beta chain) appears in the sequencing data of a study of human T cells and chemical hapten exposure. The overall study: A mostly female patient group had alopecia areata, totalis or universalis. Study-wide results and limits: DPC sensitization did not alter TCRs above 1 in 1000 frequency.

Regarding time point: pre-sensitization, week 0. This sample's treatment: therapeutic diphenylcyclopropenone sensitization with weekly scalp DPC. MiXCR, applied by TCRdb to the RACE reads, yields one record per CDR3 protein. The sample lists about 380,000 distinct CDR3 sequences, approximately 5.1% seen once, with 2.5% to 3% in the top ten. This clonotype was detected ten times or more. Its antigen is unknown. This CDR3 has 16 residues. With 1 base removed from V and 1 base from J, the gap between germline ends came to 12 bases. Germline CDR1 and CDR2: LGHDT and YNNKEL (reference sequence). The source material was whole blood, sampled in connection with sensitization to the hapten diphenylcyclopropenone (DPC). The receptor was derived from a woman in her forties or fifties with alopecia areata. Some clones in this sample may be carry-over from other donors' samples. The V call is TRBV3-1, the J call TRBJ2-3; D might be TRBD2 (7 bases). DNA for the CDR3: TGTGCCAGCAGCCAAGCCGAGGGGGGGGGCACAGATACGCAGTATTTT. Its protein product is CASSQAEGGGTDTQYF.